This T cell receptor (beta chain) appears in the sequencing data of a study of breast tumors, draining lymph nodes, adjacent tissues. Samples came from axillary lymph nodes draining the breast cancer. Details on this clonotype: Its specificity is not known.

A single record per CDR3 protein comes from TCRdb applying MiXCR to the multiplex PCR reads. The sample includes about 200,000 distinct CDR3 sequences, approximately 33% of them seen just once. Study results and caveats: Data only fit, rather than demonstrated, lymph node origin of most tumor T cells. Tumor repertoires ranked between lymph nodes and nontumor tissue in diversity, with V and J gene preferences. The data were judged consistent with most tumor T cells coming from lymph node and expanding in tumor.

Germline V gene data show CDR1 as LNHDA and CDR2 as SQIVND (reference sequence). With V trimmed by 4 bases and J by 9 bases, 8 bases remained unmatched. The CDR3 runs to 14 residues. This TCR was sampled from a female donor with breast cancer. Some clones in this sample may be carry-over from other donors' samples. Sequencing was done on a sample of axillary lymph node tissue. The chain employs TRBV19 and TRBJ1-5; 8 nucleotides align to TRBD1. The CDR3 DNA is TGTGCCAGTAGTAAGGGACAGGACCTCGGGCCCCAGCATTTT. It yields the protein CASSKGQDLGPQHF.